This TCR beta chain came from a study of blood T cell repertoires in COVID-19. Study at large: Both acute and convalescent COVID-19 samples were obtained from the United States, Italy and Spain. From T cells, B-cell-depleted T cells, or PBMCs came the material, which was cDNA or gDNA.

In the authors' workflow: Reference gene primer amplification in the assay estimated nucleated cell counts. Clones were sequenced by immunoSEQ multiplex PCR, and TCRdb holds only the in-frame ones, with some missing. The V and J calls and clone size are taken from that table; D and trimming were inferred from the DNA. Among 150,000 to 200,000 clones listed, around 86% were seen once. Germline lookup yields CDR1 SQVTM and CDR2 ANQGSEA. After removal of 1 base from V and 3 bases from J, the junction contained 3 bases not matched to a gene. The CDR3 extends over 14 amino acids. Input material: peripheral blood. This TCR was sampled from a man between 60 and 75 years old with acute or convalescent COVID-19. The V and J genes are TRBV29-1 and TRBJ1-2; 9 bases are shared with TRBD1. CDR3: CSVEVGQGYYGYTF. The DNA for the CDR3 is TGCAGCGTTGAAGTAGGACAGGGGTACTATGGCTACACCTTC.